These 18 T cell receptor beta chains were sequenced from one sample in a study of T-cell memory formation after mild COVID-19. One entry per CDR3 protein results from TCRdb running MiXCR on the 5' RACE reads. The sample contains 300,000 to 400,000 distinct CDR3 sequences, around 28% of which appear only once. The sample taken for sequencing was PBMCs or a T cell subset sorted from them (not recorded which). The receptors come from an adult woman who had mild COVID-19 (a few samples of this study predate the infection). Cell type and time point are not known.

The chain carries TRBV4-3 and TRBJ2-7, with D tentatively TRBD1 (5 bases). Germline values: CDR1 LGHNA, CDR2 YSLEER. Between the trimmed V and J ends, which lost 3 bases and 4 bases, there was a span of 13 bases. CDR3 length: 14 residues. The CDR3 loop reads CASSQYQGIYEQYF. CDR3 in DNA: TGCGCCAGCAGCCAGTATCAGGGCATTTACGAGCAGTACTTC.

In its sample, this clonotype was seen a few times. The rearrangement joins TRBV5-1 to TRBJ2-1; the match to TRBD1 covers 7 bases. Looked up from germline, CDR1 is SGHRS and CDR2 is YFSETQ. After removal of 3 bases from V and 7 bases from J, the junction contained 7 bases not matched to a gene. The CDR3 runs to 14 residues. The CDR3 nucleotides read TGCGCCAGCAGCTCCCAGGGGGACGGGAATGAGCAGTTCTTC. Protein sequence: CASSSQGDGNEQFF.

The chain is built from TRBV12-3 or TRBV12-4 and TRBJ2-2; 12 bases fit TRBD1. The V segment lost 6 bases and the J segment 7 bases; nucleotides outside the gene matches: 9. The CDR3 has 16 residues. The CDR3 DNA reads as TGTGCCAGCAGCCCCGGGGACAGGGGGCCAGGCGGGGAGCTGTTTTTT. Amino acids: CASSPGDRGPGGELFF.

There are a few counts of this clonotype. The chain employs TRBV20-1 and TRBJ2-7; D perhaps matches TRBD2 (7 bases). The germline CDR1 and CDR2 sequences are DFQATT and SNEGSKA (reference sequence). The CDR3 contains 14 residues. Trimming stripped 5 bases from V and 2 bases from J, with 16 bases between. CDR3 region: CSAAGAGRTYEQYF. The DNA of the CDR3 is TGCAGTGCTGCGGGGGCCGGTCGAACCTACGAGCAGTACTTC.

The chain couples TRBV10-3 to TRBJ2-7; 8 bases match TRBD1. CDR3 length equals 14 residues. CDR1 is ENHRY, CDR2 SYGVKD, per germline. V gave up 3 bases and J gave up 2 bases; unmatched junction bases: 3. The CDR3 nucleotides are TGTGCCATCAGTGAAGGACAGGGAACCTACGAGCAGTACTTC. The encoded protein is CAISEGQGTYEQYF.

V is TRBV3-1 and J is TRBJ2-7; perhaps TRBD1 as D (5 bases). This CDR3 has 14 amino acids. Per germline, CDR1 LGHDT and CDR2 YNNKEL (reference sequence). Trimming took 4 bases from V and 0 from J, leaving 10 bases between them. In nucleotides, the CDR3 is TGTGCCAGCAGCCGACAGCAACTCTCCTACGAGCAGTACTTC. This encodes CASSRQQLSYEQYF.

This clonotype was seen more than once but under ten times. V usage is TRBV3-1 and J usage is TRBJ1-1; D ambiguous. Germline loops: CDR1 LGHDT, CDR2 YNNKEL (reference sequence). The CDR3 consists of 13 residues. Trimming took off 4 bases at V and 0 bases at J, with 6 bases between the two ends. The CDR3 loop reads CASSREMNTEAFF. CDR3 nucleotides: TGTGCCAGCAGCCGAGAAATGAACACTGAAGCTTTCTTT. The full variable domain, in which reference TRBV3-1 and TRBJ1-1 provide the parts outside the CDR3, is DTAVSQTPKYLVTQMGNDKSIKCEQNLGHDTMYWYKQDSKKFLKIMFSYNNKELIINETVPNRFSPKSPDKAHLNLHINSLELGDSAVYFCASSREMNTEAFFGQGTRLTVV.

The V and J genes are TRBV6-2 or TRBV6-3 and TRBJ2-2, with D possibly matching TRBD2 (6 bases). CDR3 length equals 17 residues. The ends were cut back, 3 bases at V and 9 bases at J, with 23 bases in the middle. Germline CDR1 MNHEY, CDR2 SVGEGT. CDR3 nucleotide sequence: TGTGCCAGCAGTTATCCTAGCGCCGGCGACCATGGGAGGGAGCTGTTTTTT. Its protein product is CASSYPSAGDHGRELFF.

The chain joins TRBV6-4 to TRBJ2-3; either TRBD1 or TRBD2 may fit D (5 bases each). V was pared by 10 bases and J by 0 bases, with 14 bases between. This CDR3 spans 14 amino acids. Germline V gene sequence: CDR1 MRHNA, CDR2 SNTAGT. CDR3 sequence reads: CAKPGGASTDTQYF. The CDR3 DNA is TGTGCCAAGCCTGGGGGTGCTAGCACAGATACGCAGTATTTT.

This clonotype was observed a single time. In DNA form, the CDR3 reads TGCAGCGTTGAATTCGCGGGCTTTAGCTCTGGGGCCAACGTCCTGACTTTC. Its translation is CSVEFAGFSSGANVLTF. This sequence joins TRBV29-1 and TRBJ2-6, with D maybe TRBD2 (5 bases). This CDR3 has 17 residues. Per the germline V gene, CDR1 is SQVTM and CDR2 is ANQGSEA. Trimming took off 2 bases at V and 0 bases at J, with 14 bases between the two ends. Variable domain in full (rest from reference TRBV29-1 and TRBJ2-6): SAVISQKPSRDICQRGTSLTIQCQVDSQVTMMFWYRQQPGQSLTLIATANQGSEATYESGFVIDKFPISRPNLTFSTLTVSNMSPEDSSIYLCSVEFAGFSSGANVLTFGAGSRLTVL.

This chain links TRBV9 with TRBJ1-2; 10 bases are a match to TRBD1. The CDR3 sequence is 12 residues long. Trimming removed 4 bases from V and 13 bases from J; junction bases left unmatched: 7. The germline V gene encodes CDR1 SGDLS and CDR2 YYNGEE. The CDR3 sequence: CASSPIGQGVTF. The CDR3 nucleotides read TGTGCCAGCAGCCCCATAGGACAGGGGGTCACCTTC.

J is TRBJ2-7 and V is TRBV5-1, with TRBD1 matching over 10 bases. Germline V gene data show CDR1 as SGHRS and CDR2 as YFSETQ. V lost 4 bases to trimming and J lost 3 bases; unmatched junction nucleotides: 4. The CDR3 is 14 amino acids. The CDR3 DNA is TGCGCCAGCAGCCCGGGACAGGGGAACTACGAGCAGTACTTC. Amino acid sequence: CASSPGQGNYEQYF.

This clonotype occurred a few times. The rearrangement uses TRBV5-1 and TRBJ1-6; D call uncertain. This CDR3 spans 14 amino acids. The germline V gene encodes CDR1 SGHRS and CDR2 YFSETQ. V lost 2 bases, J lost 4 bases, and 7 bases lay in between. This chain's CDR3 is CASSFGDYNSPLHF. For the CDR3, the DNA is TGCGCCAGCAGCTTTGGGGATTATAATTCACCCCTCCACTTT.

The CDR3 nucleotides read TGTGCCAGCAGTCCATCCCCTGGCGGGGGGGGTGGAAATGAGCAGTTCTTC. This sequence encodes CASSPSPGGGGGNEQFF. V usage is TRBV12-3 or TRBV12-4 and J usage is TRBJ2-1; 9 bases fit TRBD2. The CDR3 runs 17 residues. The V gene end was trimmed by 5 bases and the J gene end by 7 bases; junction bases not matched to a gene: 15.

This rearrangement joins TRBV7-2 to TRBJ1-3; maybe TRBD1 (5 bases). The germline V and J ends were trimmed by 6 bases and 1 base, with 10 bases remaining between them. The V gene's germline CDR1 is SGHTA and CDR2 FQGNSA. The CDR3 totals 14 residues. The CDR3 here is CASSIWGSGNTIYF. DNA of the CDR3: TGTGCCAGCAGTATATGGGGGTCTGGAAACACCATATATTTT.

This rearrangement joins TRBV12-2 to TRBJ2-4; the D segment call TRBD1 is taken from the table without a DNA check. TRBV12-2 constitutes a pseudogene. The CDR3 consists of 22 residues. The DNA of the CDR3 is TGTGCAAGTCGCTTAGGTCCCGCTCCAGGGGGGTCTGGTGGGTTAACCAAAAACATTCAGTACTTC. Residues: CASRLGPAPGGSGGLTKNIQYF.

This clonotype was observed a few times. The chain recombines TRBV5-1 with TRBJ2-5; D possibly corresponds to TRBD1 (5 bases). CDR3 length: 14 residues. Germline V gene sequence: CDR1 SGHRS, CDR2 YFSETQ. V was trimmed by 4 bases and J by 4 bases, leaving 14 bases between them. In DNA form, the CDR3 reads TGCGCCAGCAGCGTGGGGCAGGGTTTAGAGACCCAGTACTTC. Protein sequence: CASSVGQGLETQYF. The full variable domain, with the rest looked up from reference TRBV5-1 and TRBJ2-5, is KAGVTQTPRYLIKTRGQQVTLSCSPISGHRSVSWYQQTPGQGLQFLFEYFSETQRNKGNFPGRFSGRQFSNSRSEMNVSTLELGDSALYLCASSVGQGLETQYFGPGTRLLVL.

The CDR3 DNA sequence: TGTGCCAGCAGCTTAGAAGGCGGAGCATCCTACGAGCAGTACTTC. Amino acids: CASSLEGGASYEQYF. The chain couples TRBV11-2 to TRBJ2-7, with unresolved D. The V end lost 0 bases, the J end lost 1 base, and 10 bases lay between the germline ends. Germline CDR1 reads SGHAT; CDR2 reads FQNNGV. The CDR3 consists of 15 residues.